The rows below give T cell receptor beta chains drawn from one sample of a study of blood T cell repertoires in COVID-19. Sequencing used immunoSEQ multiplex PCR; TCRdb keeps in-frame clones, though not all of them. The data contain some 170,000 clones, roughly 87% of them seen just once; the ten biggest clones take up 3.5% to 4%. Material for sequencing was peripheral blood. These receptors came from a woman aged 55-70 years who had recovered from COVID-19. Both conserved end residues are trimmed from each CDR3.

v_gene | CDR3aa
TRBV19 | ASTAGLAGGNIQY
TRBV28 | ASSSPGDNSPLH
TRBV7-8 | ASSLGLAGVRF
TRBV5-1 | ASSLALAGGYSTDTQY
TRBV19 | ASSTTSGGVDEQF
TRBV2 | ASSGPTGESYGYT
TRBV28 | ASSGAGPGTGELF
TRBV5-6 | ASSLEAGLGYYGYT
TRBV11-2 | ASSRNQGSSYEQY
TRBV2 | ASSFFEETQY
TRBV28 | ASSTSQGLQSESDQPQH
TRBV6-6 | ASSKGQGALNTEAF
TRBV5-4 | ASSAQGARSSAQH
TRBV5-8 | ASRSPGQGATGELF